A selection of T cell receptor beta chains follows, all from one sample in a study of T cell responses to AZD1222 COVID-19 vaccine. The data were produced by immunoSEQ multiplex PCR, yet TCRdb's version contains in-frame clones alone and is incomplete. The profile shows under 200,000 clones, around 94% of them singletons. The sample was peripheral blood, taken on day 0 of AZD1222 vaccination. The source of these receptors is an adult in good health. Each CDR3 is given with its conserved first and last residue. D genes are given only for firm matches. Clone size, where shown, is once, few, many, or a class for clones that have expanded.

D	V	J	size	length	DNA	CDR3
-	TRBV14	TRBJ1-2	-	14	TGTGCCAGCAGATTGTGGGCTGGCGGCTATGGCTACACCTTC	CASRLWAGGYGYTF
-	TRBV5-6	TRBJ2-3	-	15	TGTGCCAGCAGCGACGAGCAAATTAGCACAGATACGCAGTATTTT	CASSDEQISTDTQYF
-	TRBV30	TRBJ1-2	-	13	TGTGCCTGGAGTTGGACAGAGAGCTATGGCTACACCTTC	CAWSWTESYGYTF
-	TRBV14	TRBJ2-3	-	12	TGTGCCAGCAGCCAAGCCCAGGCATCGCAGTATTTT	CASSQAQASQYF
-	TRBV11-3	TRBJ2-1	-	14	TGTGCCAGCAGCTTAGGGACAGCTGGTTATGAGCAGTTCTTC	CASSLGTAGYEQFF
-	TRBV21-1	TRBJ2-1	-	19	TGTGCCAGCAGCTTACCCGGGACTAGCGGAAACAGCTCCTACAATGAGCAGTTCTTC	CASSLPGTSGNSSYNEQFF
TRBD2	TRBV28	TRBJ2-6	-	15	TGTGCCACCGCCGCCCGGGGGGCTGGGGCCAACGTCCTGACTTTC	CATAARGAGANVLTF
-	TRBV5-1	TRBJ2-3	-	13	TGCGCCAGCAGCTTGGACAGGGCAGATACGCAGTATTTT	CASSLDRADTQYF
-	TRBV12-3/TRBV12-4	TRBJ1-1	-	13	TGTGCCAGCAGTTTGGGCAGGGTTACTGAAGCTTTCTTT	CASSLGRVTEAFF
TRBD2	TRBV11-2	TRBJ2-2	-	15	TGTGCCAGCAGCCCACTAGCGGGCAACACCGGGGAGCTGTTTTTT	CASSPLAGNTGELFF
TRBD1	TRBV28	TRBJ1-4	-	16	TGTGCCAGCAGTCTTCCGACAGGGGCCTTTAATGAAAAACTGTTTTTT	CASSLPTGAFNEKLFF
-	TRBV6-5	TRBJ1-5	-	13	TGTGCCAGCAGTTACTCGAGAGATCAGCCCCAGCATTTT	CASSYSRDQPQHF
-	TRBV18	TRBJ1-3	-	15	TGTGCCAGCTCACCTCGGGGAATTTCTGGAAACACCATATATTTT	CASSPRGISGNTIYF
TRBD1	TRBV5-1	TRBJ2-1	-	14	TGCGCCAGCAGCTTGGGACAGGGCTACAATGAGCAGTTCTTC	CASSLGQGYNEQFF
-	TRBV5-1	TRBJ1-5	-	15	TGCGCCAGCAGCTTCGACGGATATAGCAATCAGCCCCAGCATTTT	CASSFDGYSNQPQHF
-	TRBV18	TRBJ1-6	-	14	TGTGCCAGCTCGGCCAGGGCCGTGGATTCACCCCTCCACTTT	CASSARAVDSPLHF
-	TRBV28	TRBJ2-5	-	13	TGTGCCAGCAGTTCGGACAACGTCGAGACCCAGTACTTC	CASSSDNVETQYF
-	TRBV7-8	TRBJ1-3	-	14	TGTGCCAGCAGCTTCCAGGGGACTGGAAACACCATATATTTT	CASSFQGTGNTIYF
TRBD1	TRBV18	TRBJ2-3	-	16	TGTGCCAGCTCAGTAACAGGGGTTTATGGCACAGATACGCAGTATTTT	CASSVTGVYGTDTQYF
-	TRBV4-2	TRBJ1-2	few	14	TGTGCCAGCAGCCAATCGATCGAAGCCTATGGCTACACCTTC	CASSQSIEAYGYTF
-	TRBV27	TRBJ2-7	-	12	TGTGCCAGCAGTTTATCGGGGGGCGAGCAGTACTTC	CASSLSGGEQYF
-	TRBV7-8	TRBJ1-3	-	17	TGTGCCAGCAGCCCACGGAGACAGCTGAACTCTGGAAACACCATATATTTT	CASSPRRQLNSGNTIYF
-	TRBV29-1	TRBJ1-2	-	12	TGCAGCGTTATATGGGGCCAGAGTGGCTACACCTTC	CSVIWGQSGYTF
-	TRBV5-1	TRBJ2-4	-	14	TGCGCCAGCAGCTCACACAGGGAGGCGGACATTCAGTACTTC	CASSSHREADIQYF